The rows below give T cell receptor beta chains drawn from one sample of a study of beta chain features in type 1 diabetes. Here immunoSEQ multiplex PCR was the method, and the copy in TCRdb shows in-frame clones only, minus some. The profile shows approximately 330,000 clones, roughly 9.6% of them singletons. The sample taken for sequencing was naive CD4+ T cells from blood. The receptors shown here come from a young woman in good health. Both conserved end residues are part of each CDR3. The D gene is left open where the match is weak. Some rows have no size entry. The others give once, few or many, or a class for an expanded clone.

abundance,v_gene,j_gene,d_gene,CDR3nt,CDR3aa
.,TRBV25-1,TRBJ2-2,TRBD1,TGTGCCAGCAACCCTCGGACAGGCTCGAACACCGGGGAGCTGTTTTTT,CASNPRTGSNTGELFF
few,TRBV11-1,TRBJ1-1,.,TGTGCCAGCAGCCTCAACAGGGAGAACACTGAAGCTTTCTTT,CASSLNRENTEAFF
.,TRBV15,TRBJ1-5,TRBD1,TGTGCCACCAGCTCCGGGACAGGGGGTAATCAGCCCCAGCATTTT,CATSSGTGGNQPQHF
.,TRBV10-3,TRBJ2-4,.,TGTGCCATCAGTGAGTTCCAGGGGCGAGATGTAGAATCCAAAAACATTCAGTACTTC,CAISEFQGRDVESKNIQYF
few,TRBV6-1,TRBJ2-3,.,TGTGCCAGCAGTCCCTGGGGGCAGCTCACAGATACGCAGTATTTT,CASSPWGQLTDTQYF
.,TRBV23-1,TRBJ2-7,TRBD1,TGCGCCAGCAGTCAATCGGACAGGGTGGAAAGGGGATCCTACGAGCAGTACTTC,CASSQSDRVERGSYEQYF
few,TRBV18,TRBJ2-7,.,TGTGCCAGCTCACCCCTAGCGAACTCCTACGAGCAGTACTTC,CASSPLANSYEQYF
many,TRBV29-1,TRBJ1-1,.,TGCATCGGAAGGGGCCGGAGTGAAGCTTTCTTT,CIGRGRSEAFF
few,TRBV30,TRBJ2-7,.,TGTGCCTGTCGACTGAGCTACGAGCAGTACTTC,CACRLSYEQYF
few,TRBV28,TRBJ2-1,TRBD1,TGTGCCAGCAGTGAGGGACAGGGGGCCTACAATGAGCAGTTCTTC,CASSEGQGAYNEQFF
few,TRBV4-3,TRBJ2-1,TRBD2,TGCGCCAGCAGCCAAGATGAGACTAGCGGGAGGACCTCGTTCTTC,CASSQDETSGRTSFF
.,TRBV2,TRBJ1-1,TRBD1,TGTGCCAGCAGTACGGACCTGACAGGGCCTGAAGCTTTCTTT,CASSTDLTGPEAFF
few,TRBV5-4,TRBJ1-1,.,TGTGCCAGCAGCTATACAGGGATCGCAACTGAAGCTTTCTTT,CASSYTGIATEAFF
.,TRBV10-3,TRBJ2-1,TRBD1,TGTGCCATCAGTGAGCGCGGGGGACAGGGGTCCAATGAGCAGTTCTTC,CAISERGGQGSNEQFF
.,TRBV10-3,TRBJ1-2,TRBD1,TGTGCCATCCTCGTACAGGGAACAGGGGTCTATGGCTACACCTTC,CAILVQGTGVYGYTF
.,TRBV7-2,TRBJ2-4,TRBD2,TGTGCCAGCAGCTTAGGGTCCGGACTAGCGGAAAACATTCAGTACTTC,CASSLGSGLAENIQYF